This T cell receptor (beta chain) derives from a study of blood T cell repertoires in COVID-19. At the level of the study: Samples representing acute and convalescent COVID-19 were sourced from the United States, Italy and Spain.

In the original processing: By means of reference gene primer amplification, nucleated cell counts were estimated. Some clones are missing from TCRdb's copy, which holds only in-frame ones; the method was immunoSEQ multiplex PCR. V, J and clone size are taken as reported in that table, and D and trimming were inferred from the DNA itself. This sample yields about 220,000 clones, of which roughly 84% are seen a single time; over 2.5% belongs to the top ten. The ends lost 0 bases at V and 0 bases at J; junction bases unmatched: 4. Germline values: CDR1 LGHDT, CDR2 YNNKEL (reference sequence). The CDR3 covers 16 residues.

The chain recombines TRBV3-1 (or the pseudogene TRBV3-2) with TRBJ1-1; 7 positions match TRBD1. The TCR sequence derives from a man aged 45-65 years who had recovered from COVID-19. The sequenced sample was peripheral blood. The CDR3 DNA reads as TGTGCCAGCAGCCAAGACCGAGGACAGGTGAACACTGAAGCTTTCTTT. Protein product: CASSQDRGQVNTEAFF.